These 2 T cell receptor beta chains were sequenced from one sample in a study of cytomegalovirus exposure and HLA in healthy donors. PCR used 60 Vbeta primers and 13 Jbeta primers. TCRdb's copy holds only in-frame clones and misses some; the assay was immunoSEQ multiplex PCR. The sample holds approximately 92,000 clones; about two thirds are singletons and the top ten take around 8.4%. The sequencing input was PBMCs. All receptors come from a man in his fifties or sixties in good health and CMV-seronegative.

This chain links TRBV6-1 with TRBJ2-2, with a possible D match to TRBD2 (6 bases). The CDR3 contains 16 residues. V was clipped by 1 base and J by 3 bases, with 12 bases between them. Germline V lookup: CDR1 MNHNS, CDR2 SASEGT. The CDR3 sequence is CASSEGPGVDTGELFF. In nucleotides, the CDR3 is TGTGCCAGCAGTGAAGGCCCGGGAGTTGACACCGGGGAGCTGTTTTTT.

The rearrangement links TRBV6-5 to TRBJ1-1; the D gene is possibly TRBD1 (6 bases). The CDR3 length is 15 residues. Germline lookup yields CDR1 MNHEY and CDR2 SVGAGI. Trimming left V 5 bases short and J 3 bases short, with 16 bases between. The CDR3 loop is CASSRWQGIDTEAFF. The CDR3 DNA is TGTGCCAGCAGTAGATGGCAGGGGATCGACACTGAAGCTTTCTTT.